The T cell receptor beta chain under discussion was sequenced for a study of OX40 agonist ivuxolimab in advanced cancers. Whole-study context: Patients were given ivuxolimab, an antibody that agonizes OX40 (CD134). Points from the study as a whole: A proportion of nonresponders additionally exhibited low normalized T-cell clonal expansion. Expansion of clones was among the lowest in partial responders at 0.1-3.0 mg/kg.

About this clone itself: Its specificity is not known.

Sequencing was performed with immunoSEQ multiplex PCR; in TCRdb, only in-frame clones are kept and a portion is missing. The sample records tens of thousands of clones, around 90% being singletons. The CDR3 totals 15 residues. The V end was cut by 2 bases, the J end by 4 bases, with 12 bases between. Looked up from germline, CDR1 is MDHEN and CDR2 is SYDVKM. V usage is TRBV28 and J usage is TRBJ1-5; D gene uncertain. The TCR sequence derives from an adult with an advanced solid tumor such as melanoma, head and neck, liver or kidney cancer. Specimen: CD4+ or CD8+ T cells sorted from blood, collected in a trial of the OX40 agonist ivuxolimab. This CDR3 is CASSLAPTSNQPQHF. CDR3 DNA: TGTGCCAGCAGTTTAGCCCCCACAAGTAATCAGCCCCAGCATTTT.